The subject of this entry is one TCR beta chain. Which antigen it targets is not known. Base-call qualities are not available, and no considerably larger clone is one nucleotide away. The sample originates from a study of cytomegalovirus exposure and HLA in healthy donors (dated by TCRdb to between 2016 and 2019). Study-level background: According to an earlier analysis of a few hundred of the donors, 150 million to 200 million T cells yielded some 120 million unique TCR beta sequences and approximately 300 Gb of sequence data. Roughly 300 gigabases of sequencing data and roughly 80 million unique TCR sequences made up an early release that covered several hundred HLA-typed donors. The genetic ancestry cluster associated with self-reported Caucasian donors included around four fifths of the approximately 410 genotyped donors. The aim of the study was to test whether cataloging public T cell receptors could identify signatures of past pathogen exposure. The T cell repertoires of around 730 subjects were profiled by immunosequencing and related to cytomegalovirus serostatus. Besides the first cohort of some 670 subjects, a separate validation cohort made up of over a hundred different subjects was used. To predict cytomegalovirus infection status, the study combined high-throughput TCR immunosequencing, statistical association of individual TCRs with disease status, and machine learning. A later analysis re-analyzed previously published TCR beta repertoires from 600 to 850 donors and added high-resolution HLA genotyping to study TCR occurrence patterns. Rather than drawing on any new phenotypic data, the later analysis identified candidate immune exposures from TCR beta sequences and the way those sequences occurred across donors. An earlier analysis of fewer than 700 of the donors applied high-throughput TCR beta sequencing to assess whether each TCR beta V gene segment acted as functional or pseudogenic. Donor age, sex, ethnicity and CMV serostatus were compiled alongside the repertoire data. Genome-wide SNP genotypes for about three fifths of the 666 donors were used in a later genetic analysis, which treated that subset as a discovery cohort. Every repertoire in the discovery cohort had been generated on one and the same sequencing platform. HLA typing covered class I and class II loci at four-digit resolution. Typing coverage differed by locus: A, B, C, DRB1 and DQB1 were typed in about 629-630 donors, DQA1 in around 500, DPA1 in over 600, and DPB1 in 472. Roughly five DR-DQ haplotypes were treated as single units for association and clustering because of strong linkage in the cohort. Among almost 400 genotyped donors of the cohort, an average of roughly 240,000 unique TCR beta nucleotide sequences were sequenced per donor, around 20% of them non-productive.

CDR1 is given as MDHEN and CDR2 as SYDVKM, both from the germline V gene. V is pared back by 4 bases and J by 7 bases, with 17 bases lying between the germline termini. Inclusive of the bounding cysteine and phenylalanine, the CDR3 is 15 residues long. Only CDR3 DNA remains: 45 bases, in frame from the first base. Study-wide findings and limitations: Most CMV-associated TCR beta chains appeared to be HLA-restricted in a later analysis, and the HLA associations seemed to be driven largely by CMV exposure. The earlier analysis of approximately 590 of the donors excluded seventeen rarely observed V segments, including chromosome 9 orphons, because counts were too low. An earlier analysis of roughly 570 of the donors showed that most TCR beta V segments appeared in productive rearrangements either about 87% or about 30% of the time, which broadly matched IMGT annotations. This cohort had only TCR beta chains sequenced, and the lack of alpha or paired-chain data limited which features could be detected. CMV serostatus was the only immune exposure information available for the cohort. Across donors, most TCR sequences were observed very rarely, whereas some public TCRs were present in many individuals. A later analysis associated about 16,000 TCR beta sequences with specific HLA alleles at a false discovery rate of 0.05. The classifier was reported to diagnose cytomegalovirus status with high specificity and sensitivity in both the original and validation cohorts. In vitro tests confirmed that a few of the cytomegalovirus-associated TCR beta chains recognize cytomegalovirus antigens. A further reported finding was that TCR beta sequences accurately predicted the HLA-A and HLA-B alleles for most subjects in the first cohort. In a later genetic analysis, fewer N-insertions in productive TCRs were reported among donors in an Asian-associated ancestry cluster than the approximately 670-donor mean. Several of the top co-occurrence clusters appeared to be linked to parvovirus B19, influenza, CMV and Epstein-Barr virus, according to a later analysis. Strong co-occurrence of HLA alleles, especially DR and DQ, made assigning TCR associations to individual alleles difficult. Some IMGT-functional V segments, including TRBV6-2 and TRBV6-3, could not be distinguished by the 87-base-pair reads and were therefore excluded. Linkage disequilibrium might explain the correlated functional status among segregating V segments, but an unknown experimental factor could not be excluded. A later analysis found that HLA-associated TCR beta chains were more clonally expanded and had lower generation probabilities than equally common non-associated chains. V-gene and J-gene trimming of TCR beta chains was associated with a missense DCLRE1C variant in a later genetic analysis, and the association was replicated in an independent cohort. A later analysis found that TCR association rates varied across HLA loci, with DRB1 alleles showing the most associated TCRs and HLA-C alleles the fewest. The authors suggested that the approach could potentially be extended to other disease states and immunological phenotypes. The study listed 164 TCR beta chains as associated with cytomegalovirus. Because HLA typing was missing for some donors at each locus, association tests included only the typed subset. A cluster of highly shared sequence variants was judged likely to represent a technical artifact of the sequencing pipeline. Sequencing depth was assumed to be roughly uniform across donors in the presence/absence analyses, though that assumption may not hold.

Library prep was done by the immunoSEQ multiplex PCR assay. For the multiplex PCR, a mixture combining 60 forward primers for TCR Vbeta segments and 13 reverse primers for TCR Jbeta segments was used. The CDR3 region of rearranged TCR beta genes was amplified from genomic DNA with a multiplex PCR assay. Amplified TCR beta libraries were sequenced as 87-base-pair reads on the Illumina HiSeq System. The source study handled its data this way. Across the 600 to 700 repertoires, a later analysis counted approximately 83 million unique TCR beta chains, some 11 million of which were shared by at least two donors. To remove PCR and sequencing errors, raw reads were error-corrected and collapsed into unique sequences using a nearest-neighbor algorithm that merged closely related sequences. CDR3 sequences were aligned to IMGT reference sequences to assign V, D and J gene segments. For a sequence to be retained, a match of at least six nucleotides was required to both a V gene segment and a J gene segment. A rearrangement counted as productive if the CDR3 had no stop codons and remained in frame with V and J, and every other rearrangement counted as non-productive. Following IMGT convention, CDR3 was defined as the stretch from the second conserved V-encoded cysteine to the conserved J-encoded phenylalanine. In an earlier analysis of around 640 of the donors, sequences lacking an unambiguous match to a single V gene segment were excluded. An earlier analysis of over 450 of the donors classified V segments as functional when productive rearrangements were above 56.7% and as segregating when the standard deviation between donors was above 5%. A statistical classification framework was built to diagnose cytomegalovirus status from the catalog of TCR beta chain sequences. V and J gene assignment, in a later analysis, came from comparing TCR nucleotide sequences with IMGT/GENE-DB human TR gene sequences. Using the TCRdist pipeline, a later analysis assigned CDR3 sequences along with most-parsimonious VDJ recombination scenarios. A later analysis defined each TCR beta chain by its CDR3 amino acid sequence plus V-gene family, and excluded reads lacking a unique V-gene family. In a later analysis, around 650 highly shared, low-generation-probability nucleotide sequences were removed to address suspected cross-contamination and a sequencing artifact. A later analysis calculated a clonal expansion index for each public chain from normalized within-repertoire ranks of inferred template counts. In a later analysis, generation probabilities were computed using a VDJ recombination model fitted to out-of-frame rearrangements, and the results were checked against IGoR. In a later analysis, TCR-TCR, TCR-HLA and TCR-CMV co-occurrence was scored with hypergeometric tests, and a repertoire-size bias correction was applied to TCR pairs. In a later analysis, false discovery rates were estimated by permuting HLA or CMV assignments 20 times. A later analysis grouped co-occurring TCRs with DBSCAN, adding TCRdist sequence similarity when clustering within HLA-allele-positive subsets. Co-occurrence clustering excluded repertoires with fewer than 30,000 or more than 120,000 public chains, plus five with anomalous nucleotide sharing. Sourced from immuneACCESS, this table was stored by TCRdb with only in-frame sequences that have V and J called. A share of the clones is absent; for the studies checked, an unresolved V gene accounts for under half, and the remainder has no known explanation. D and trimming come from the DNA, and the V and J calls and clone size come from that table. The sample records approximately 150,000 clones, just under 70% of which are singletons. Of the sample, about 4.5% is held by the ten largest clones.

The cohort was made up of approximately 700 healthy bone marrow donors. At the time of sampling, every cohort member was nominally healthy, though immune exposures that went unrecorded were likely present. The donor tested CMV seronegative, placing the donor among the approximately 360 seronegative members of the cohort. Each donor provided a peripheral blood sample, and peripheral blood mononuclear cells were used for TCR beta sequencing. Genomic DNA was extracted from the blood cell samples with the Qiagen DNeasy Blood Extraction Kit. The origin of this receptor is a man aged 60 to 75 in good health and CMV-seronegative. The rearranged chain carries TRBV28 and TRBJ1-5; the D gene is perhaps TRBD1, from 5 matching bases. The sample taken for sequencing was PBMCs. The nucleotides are TGTGCCAGCAGTTCCCCCCGGCGGGGGGTCCAGCCCCAGCATTTT. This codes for CASSSPRRGVQPQHF.